These T cell receptor beta chains were read from a single sample in a study of T-cell memory formation after mild COVID-19. One entry per CDR3 protein results from TCRdb running MiXCR on the 5' RACE reads. This table holds about 190,000 distinct CDR3 sequences, approximately 16% found once. What was sequenced was PBMCs or a T cell subset sorted from them (not recorded which). The receptor set was obtained from an adult woman who had mild COVID-19 (a few samples of this study predate the infection). Cell type and time point are not known. CDR3s leave out the opening cysteine and the closing phenylalanine or tryptophan.

j_call v_call cdr3_aa
TRBJ2-2 TRBV2 ASLMAQGGELF
TRBJ2-1 TRBV5-6 ASTNTAGIRGRLFRQF
TRBJ2-5 TRBV29-1 SVGASQNGETQY
TRBJ2-1 TRBV12-3/TRBV12-4 ASSWETSGGASEQF
TRBJ2-6 TRBV7-2 ASSTGQGVSGANVLT
TRBJ2-3 TRBV5-1 ASSLLGDSTDTQY
TRBJ2-1 TRBV15 ATSTPSSSQYNEQF
TRBJ2-5 TRBV5-5 ASRNQGARETQY
TRBJ2-7 TRBV27 ASSLLQGFEQY
TRBJ2-3 TRBV30 AWSRSGGASTDTQY
TRBJ1-3 TRBV19 ASRTGQLSGNTIY
TRBJ2-2 TRBV7-9 ASSSGAPGELF
TRBJ1-1 TRBV29-1 SVEVNPNTEAF
TRBJ1-2 TRBV11-2 ASRTGGTLRGYT
TRBJ2-1 TRBV12-3/TRBV12-4 ASSFAGGPPF
TRBJ2-1 TRBV7-8 ASSLGDLYRTSGSTAYNEQF
TRBJ1-2 TRBV12-3/TRBV12-4 ASSPAGRTTGGYT
TRBJ2-3 TRBV5-1 ASRKQGLIDTQY
TRBJ1-2 TRBV5-1 ASATNTGYGYT
TRBJ1-1 TRBV7-9 ASSAGLTEAF
TRBJ2-2 TRBV12-3/TRBV12-4 ASSRRVNTGELF
TRBJ1-1 TRBV12-3/TRBV12-4 ASSRRGDTEAF
TRBJ2-7 TRBV30 AWSVLSTSGRAVQY
TRBJ2-1 TRBV6-1 ASNRQGLGQF
TRBJ1-1 TRBV5-1 ASSDLQGRGAF
TRBJ2-7 TRBV2 ASSERTSGRASEQY
TRBJ2-7 TRBV6-2/TRBV6-3 ASSYLAGLYEQY
TRBJ2-5 TRBV20-1 SARGTSGTQETQY
TRBJ1-4 TRBV18 ASSLKPGQGASATNEKLF
TRBJ2-5 TRBV9 ASSAGTFSETQY
TRBJ1-2 TRBV5-6 ASSFGYGYT
TRBJ1-3 TRBV12-3/TRBV12-4 ASREGLSGNTIY
TRBJ2-1 TRBV7-3 ASSAGTPGVNEQF
TRBJ2-7 TRBV9 ASSLRGQGAYEQY
TRBJ2-3 TRBV2 ASSGWLGPDTQY